The rows below give T cell receptor beta chains drawn from one sample of a study of blood T cells in healthy people across ages. TCRdb recomputed calls from the 5' RACE reads with MiXCR, one row per CDR3 protein. The data show around 800,000 distinct CDR3 sequences, more than 25% seen once. These data are also associated with another study on T cells of mothers and their children.

Sequencing input: blood. The origin of the receptors is a boy aged 5-17 years in good health. The conserved cysteine and the conserved F or W are not part of the CDR3 here. Where a row states a size, it is once, few, many or the class of an expanded clone; other rows omit it.

V gene	clone size	J gene	CDR3 protein
TRBV5-1	few	TRBJ2-5	ASSSPGVGQETQY
TRBV11-1	-	TRBJ2-1	ASNQGGAHNEQF
TRBV12-3/TRBV12-4	few	TRBJ1-1	ASSMDGLNTEAF
TRBV9	few	TRBJ1-4	ASSQTGEEKLF
TRBV3-1	few	TRBJ2-7	ASSQESGSWLGEQY
TRBV4-2	-	TRBJ2-1	ASSQDALRGSGDNEQF
TRBV3-1	-	TRBJ2-1	ASSPLRGPSREQF
TRBV5-1	-	TRBJ1-1	ASSLEGPNTEAF
TRBV30	few	TRBJ2-1	AWKGRAYNEQF
TRBV30	-	TRBJ2-3	AWSVTSGGPDTQY
TRBV20-1	few	TRBJ2-3	SAREYGATDTQY
TRBV12-3/TRBV12-4	many	TRBJ1-6	ASRRQEYSPLH
TRBV7-9	few	TRBJ2-3	ASSPRRGEGTDTQY
TRBV20-1	-	TRBJ2-5	SARDAREGMAGTQY
TRBV6-5	few	TRBJ2-5	ASPGLTQY
TRBV5-1	few	TRBJ1-1	ASSEVSGTEAF
TRBV4-1	-	-	ASSLLTGGEQY
TRBV28	-	TRBJ1-3	ASSPHGQGGGNTIY
TRBV10-1	few	-	ASMGLAVCYNEQF
TRBV9	-	TRBJ2-1	ASSALLYNEQF
TRBV29-1	-	TRBJ2-3	SVVTGTDTQY
TRBV18	-	TRBJ2-2	ASSPVRDTGELF
TRBV29-1	few	TRBJ2-2	SVEEQGTGELF
TRBV2	-	TRBJ1-2	ASSYTGAIYGYT
TRBV12-3/TRBV12-4	few	TRBJ1-1	ASSSWGIVGAF